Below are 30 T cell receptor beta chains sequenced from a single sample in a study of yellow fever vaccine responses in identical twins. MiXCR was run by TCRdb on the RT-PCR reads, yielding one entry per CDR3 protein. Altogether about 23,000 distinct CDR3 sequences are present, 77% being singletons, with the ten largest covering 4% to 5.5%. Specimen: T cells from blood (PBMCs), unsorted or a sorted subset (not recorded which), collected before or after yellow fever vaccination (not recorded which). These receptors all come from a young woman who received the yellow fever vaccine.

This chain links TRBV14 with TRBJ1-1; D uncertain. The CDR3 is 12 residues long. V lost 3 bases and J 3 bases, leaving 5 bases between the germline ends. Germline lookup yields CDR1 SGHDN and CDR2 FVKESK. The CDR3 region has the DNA TGTGCCAGCAGCCACCGATACACTGAAGCTTTCTTT. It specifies CASSHRYTEAFF. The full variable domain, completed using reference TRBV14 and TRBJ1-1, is EAGVTQFPSHSVIEKGQTVTLRCDPISGHDNLYWYRRVMGKEIKFLLHFVKESKQDESGMPNNRFLAERTGGTYSTLKVQPAELEDSGVYFCASSHRYTEAFFGQGTRLTVV.

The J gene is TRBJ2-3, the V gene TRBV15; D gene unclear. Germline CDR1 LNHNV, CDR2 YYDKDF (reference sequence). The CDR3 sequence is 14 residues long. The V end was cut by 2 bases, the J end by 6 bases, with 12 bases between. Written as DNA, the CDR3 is TGTGCCACCAGCAGACTAGGGTCTGGGGATACGCAGTATTTT. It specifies CATSRLGSGDTQYF.

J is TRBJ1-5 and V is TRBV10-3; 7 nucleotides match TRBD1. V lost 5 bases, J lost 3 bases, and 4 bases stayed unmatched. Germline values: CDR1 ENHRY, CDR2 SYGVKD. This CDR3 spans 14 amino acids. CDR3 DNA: TGTGCCATCAGTCGGGACAGAATCAATCAGCCCCAGCATTTT. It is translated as CAISRDRINQPQHF.

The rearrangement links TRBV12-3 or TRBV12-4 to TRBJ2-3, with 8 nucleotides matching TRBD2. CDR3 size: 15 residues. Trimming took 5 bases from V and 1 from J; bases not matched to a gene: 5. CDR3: CASSLATSGTDTQYF. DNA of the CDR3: TGTGCCAGCAGTCTCGCGACTAGCGGCACAGATACGCAGTATTTT.

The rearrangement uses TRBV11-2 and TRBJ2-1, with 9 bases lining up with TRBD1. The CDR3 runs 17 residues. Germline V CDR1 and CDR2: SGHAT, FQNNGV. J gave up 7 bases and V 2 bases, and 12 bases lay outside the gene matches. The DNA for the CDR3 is TGTGCCAGCAGCTTACGACGACCGGGACAGGGTGGTAATGAGCAGTTCTTC. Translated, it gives CASSLRRPGQGGNEQFF.

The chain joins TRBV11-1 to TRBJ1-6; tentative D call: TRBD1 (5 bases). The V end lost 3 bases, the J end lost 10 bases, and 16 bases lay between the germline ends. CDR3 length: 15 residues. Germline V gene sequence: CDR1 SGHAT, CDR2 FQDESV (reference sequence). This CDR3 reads CASSFGQGTHSPLHF. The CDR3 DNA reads TGTGCCAGCAGCTTTGGGCAGGGAACCCACTCACCCCTCCACTTT.

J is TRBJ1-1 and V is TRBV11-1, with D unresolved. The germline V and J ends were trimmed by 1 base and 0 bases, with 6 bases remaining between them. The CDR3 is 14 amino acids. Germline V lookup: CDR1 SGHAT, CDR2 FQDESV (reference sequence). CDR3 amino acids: CASSLGQLNTEAFF. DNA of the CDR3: TGTGCCAGCAGCTTAGGTCAGCTGAACACTGAAGCTTTCTTT.

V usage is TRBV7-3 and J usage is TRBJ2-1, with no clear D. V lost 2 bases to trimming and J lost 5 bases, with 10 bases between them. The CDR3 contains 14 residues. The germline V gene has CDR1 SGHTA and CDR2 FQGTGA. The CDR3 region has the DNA TGTGCCAGCAGCTTAGGTGGGTGGGACAATGAGCAGTTCTTC. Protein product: CASSLGGWDNEQFF.

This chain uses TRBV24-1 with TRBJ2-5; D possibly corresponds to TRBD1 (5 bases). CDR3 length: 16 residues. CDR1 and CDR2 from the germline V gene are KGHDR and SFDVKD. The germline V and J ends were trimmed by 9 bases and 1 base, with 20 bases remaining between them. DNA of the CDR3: TGTGCCACCGCTCCAACAGGAGCCCACCGCCAAGAGACCCAGTACTTC. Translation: CATAPTGAHRQETQYF.

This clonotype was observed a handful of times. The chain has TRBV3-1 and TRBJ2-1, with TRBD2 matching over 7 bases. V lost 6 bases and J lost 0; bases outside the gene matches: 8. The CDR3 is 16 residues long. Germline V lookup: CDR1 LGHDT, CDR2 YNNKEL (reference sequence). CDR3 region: CASSPVLAGSYNEQFF. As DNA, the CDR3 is TGTGCCAGCAGTCCCGTGTTAGCGGGCTCCTACAATGAGCAGTTCTTC.

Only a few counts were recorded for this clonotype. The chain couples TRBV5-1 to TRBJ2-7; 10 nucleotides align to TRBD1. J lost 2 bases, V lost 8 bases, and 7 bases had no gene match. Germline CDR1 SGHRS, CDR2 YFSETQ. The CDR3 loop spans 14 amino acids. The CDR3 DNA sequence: TGCGCCAGAAGGGGGACAGGGGACGCCTACGAGCAGTACGTC. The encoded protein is CARRGTGDAYEQYV.

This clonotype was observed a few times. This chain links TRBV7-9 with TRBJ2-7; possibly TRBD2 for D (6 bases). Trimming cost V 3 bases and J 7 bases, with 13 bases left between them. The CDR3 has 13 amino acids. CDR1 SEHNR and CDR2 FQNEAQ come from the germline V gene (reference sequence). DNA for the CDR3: TGTGCCAGCAGCTTTGGAGGGTCTGGGGAGCAGTACGTC. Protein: CASSFGGSGEQYV.

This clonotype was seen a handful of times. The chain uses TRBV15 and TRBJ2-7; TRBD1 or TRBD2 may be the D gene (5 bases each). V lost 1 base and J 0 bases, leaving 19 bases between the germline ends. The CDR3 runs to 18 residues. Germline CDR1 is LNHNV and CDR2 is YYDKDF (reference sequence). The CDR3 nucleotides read TGTGCCACCAGCAGAGGTGTCTGGGTCAGGGACCACTCCTACGAGCAGTACTTC. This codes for CATSRGVWVRDHSYEQYF.

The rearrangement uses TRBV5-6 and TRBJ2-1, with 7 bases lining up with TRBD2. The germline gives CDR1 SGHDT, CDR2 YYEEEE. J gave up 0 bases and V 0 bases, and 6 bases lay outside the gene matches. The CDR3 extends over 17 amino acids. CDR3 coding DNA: TGTGCCAGCAGCTTGGCGCGTGGGGAGGGCTCCTACAATGAGCAGTTCTTC. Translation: CASSLARGEGSYNEQFF.

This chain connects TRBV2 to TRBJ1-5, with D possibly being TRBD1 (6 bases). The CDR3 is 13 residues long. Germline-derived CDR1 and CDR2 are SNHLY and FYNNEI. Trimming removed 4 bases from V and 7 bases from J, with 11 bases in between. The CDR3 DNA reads TGTGCCAGCAGTGGAGGGGGATGGCAGCCCCAGCATTTT. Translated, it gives CASSGGGWQPQHF.

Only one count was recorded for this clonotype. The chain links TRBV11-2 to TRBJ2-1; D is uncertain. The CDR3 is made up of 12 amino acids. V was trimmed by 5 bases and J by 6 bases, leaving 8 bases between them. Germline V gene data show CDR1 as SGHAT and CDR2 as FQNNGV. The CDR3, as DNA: TGTGCCAGCAGCCCCGCCCCCAATGAGCAGTTCTTC. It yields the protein CASSPAPNEQFF.

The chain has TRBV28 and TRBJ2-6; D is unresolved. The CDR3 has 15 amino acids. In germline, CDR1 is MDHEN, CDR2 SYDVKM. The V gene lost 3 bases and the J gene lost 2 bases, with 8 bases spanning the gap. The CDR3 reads CASSFGQPGANVLTF. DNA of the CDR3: TGTGCCAGCAGTTTTGGGCAGCCTGGGGCCAACGTCCTGACTTTC.

The CDR3 DNA is TGTGCCAGCAGCCGGGGGGCAACTAATGAAAAACTGTTTTTT. Translation gives CASSRGATNEKLFF. The rearrangement links TRBV11-1 to TRBJ1-4; TRBD1 is a possible D gene (5 bases). Germline CDR1 and CDR2: SGHAT and FQDESV (reference sequence). The V and J ends lost 5 bases and 0 bases respectively, with 7 bases between them. The CDR3 sequence is 14 residues long.

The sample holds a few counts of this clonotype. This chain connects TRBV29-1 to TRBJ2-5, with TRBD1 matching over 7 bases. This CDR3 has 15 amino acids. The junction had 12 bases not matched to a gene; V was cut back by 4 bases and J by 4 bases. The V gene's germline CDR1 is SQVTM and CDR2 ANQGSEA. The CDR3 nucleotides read TGCAGCGTTGCGACAGGGTACGGTCTCGGAGAGACCCAGTACTTC. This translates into CSVATGYGLGETQYF.

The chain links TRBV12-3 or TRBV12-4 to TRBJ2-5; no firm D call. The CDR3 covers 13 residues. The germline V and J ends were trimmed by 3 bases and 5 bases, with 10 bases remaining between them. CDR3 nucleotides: TGTGCCAGCAGTTTCTTCCAAACGGAGACCCAGTACTTC. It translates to CASSFFQTETQYF.

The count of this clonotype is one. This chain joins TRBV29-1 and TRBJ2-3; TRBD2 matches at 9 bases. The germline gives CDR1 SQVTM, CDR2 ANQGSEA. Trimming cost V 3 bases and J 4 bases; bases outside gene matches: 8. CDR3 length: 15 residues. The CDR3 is CSVEISGSGADTQYF. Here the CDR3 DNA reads TGCAGCGTTGAGATTAGCGGGAGTGGGGCAGATACGCAGTATTTT.

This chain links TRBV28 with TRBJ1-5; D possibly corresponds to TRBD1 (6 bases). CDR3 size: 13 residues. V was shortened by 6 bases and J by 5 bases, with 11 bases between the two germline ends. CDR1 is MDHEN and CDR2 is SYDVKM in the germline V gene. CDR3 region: CASRPGAYQPQHF. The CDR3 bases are TGTGCCAGCAGGCCAGGGGCATATCAGCCCCAGCATTTT.

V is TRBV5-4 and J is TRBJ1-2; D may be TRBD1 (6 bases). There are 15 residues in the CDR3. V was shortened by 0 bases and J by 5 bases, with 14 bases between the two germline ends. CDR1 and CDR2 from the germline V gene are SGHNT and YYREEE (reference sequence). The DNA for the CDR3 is TGTGCCAGCAGCTTGGAACAGGGTCGGCTTTATGGCTACACCTTC. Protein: CASSLEQGRLYGYTF.

The CDR3, as DNA: TGCAGCGTTGTGAAGGTGGGAATGGGCTACACCTTC. Translated: CSVVKVGMGYTF. The chain employs TRBV29-1 and TRBJ1-2; D not certain. V was trimmed by 4 bases and J by 8 bases, leaving 14 bases between them. This CDR3 comprises 12 residues. Germline-derived CDR1 and CDR2 are SQVTM and ANQGSEA.

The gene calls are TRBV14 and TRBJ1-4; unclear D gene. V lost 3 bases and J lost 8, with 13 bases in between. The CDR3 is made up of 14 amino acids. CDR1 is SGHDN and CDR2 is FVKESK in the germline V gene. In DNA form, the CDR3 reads TGTGCCAGCAGCCACCCCGGCGCGGGGGAAAAACTGTTTTTT. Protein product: CASSHPGAGEKLFF.

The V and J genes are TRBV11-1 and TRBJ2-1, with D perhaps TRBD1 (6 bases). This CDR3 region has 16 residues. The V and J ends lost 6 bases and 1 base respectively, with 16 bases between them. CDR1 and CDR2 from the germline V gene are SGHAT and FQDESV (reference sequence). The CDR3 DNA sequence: TGTGCCAGCAGTTCAACAGGGTCGGAATCCTACAATGAGCAGTTCTTC. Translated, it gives CASSSTGSESYNEQFF.

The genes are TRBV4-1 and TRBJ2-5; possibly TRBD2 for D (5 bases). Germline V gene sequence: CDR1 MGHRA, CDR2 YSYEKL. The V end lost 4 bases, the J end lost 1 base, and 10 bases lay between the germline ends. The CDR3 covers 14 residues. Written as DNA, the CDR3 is TGCGCCAGCAGCCCAAGGGCGGGCCAAGAGACCCAGTACTTC. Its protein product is CASSPRAGQETQYF.

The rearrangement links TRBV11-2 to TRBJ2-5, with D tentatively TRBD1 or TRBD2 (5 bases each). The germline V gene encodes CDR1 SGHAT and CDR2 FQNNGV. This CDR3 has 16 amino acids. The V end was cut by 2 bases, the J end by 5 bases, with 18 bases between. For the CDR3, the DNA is TGTGCCAGCAGCTTACAGCCGGGGCTAGCAGGGGAGACCCAGTACTTC. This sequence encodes CASSLQPGLAGETQYF.

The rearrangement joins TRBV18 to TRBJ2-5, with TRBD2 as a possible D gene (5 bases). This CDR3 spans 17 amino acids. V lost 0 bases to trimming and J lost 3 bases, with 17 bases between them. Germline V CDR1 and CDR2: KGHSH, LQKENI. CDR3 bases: TGTGCCAGCTCACCACCGTCCGTGGGGAGTTATAAAGAGACCCAGTACTTC. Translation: CASSPPSVGSYKETQYF.

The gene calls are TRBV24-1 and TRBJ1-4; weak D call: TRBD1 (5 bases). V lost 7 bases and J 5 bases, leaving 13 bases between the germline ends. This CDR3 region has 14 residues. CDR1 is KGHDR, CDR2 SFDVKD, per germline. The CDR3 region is CATSGGGRNEKLFF. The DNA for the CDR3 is TGTGCCACCAGCGGGGGTGGCAGGAATGAAAAACTGTTTTTT.